This passage covers 31 T cell receptor beta chains from one sample sequenced in a study of T-cell reconstitution after alpha-beta-depleted transplantation in children. Unique molecular identifiers were used in preparing the TCRbeta library. In TCRdb, the PCR reads were re-called with MiXCR into one record per CDR3 protein. The sample has approximately 350,000 distinct CDR3 sequences, 10% seen once; the top ten hold under 3%. The input for sequencing was PBMCs from the stem cell graft donor, taken from the stem cell graft. The receptors derive from a human donor who donated a stem cell graft to a child with acute lymphoblastic leukemia.

The V gene is TRBV12-3 or TRBV12-4, the J gene TRBJ1-2; 8 bases map to TRBD1. The CDR3 has 15 amino acids. The V and J ends lost 6 bases and 3 bases, in that order; junction bases with no gene match: 9. This chain's CDR3 is CASSSGQAKDYGYTF. CDR3 DNA: TGTGCCAGCAGCTCGGGACAGGCCAAGGACTATGGCTACACCTTC.

This clonotype was found a few times. The chain couples TRBV27 to TRBJ1-2; D might be TRBD1 (5 bases). Trimming removed 1 base from V and 4 bases from J, with 10 bases in between. Germline V gene data show CDR1 as MNHEY and CDR2 as SMNVEV (reference sequence). CDR3 length: 14 residues. The CDR3 bases are TGTGCCAGCAGTTTATGGGGGATCAGCTATGGCTACACCTTC. This sequence encodes CASSLWGISYGYTF.

In this sample, this clonotype turned up a few times. The genes are TRBV5-1 and TRBJ1-1, with 11 bases lining up with TRBD1. The CDR3 is 16 amino acids. Looked up from germline, CDR1 is SGHRS and CDR2 is YFSETQ. The V segment lost 4 bases and the J segment 4 bases; nucleotides outside the gene matches: 9. DNA of the CDR3: TGCGCCAGCAGCAAGGACAGGGGGCGCTTGGGCACTGAAGCTTTCTTT. Protein sequence: CASSKDRGRLGTEAFF.

This clonotype was picked up many times. V is TRBV12-3 or TRBV12-4 and J is TRBJ2-2, with D perhaps matching TRBD2 (6 bases). Trimming cost V 6 bases and J 0 bases, with 14 bases left between them. CDR3 size: 16 residues. DNA of the CDR3: TGTGCCAGCAGCCTAAGGCCGGGGGCGAACACCGGGGAGCTGTTTTTT. As protein: CASSLRPGANTGELFF.

In its sample, this clonotype was seen a few times. The V and J genes are TRBV28 and TRBJ2-3; D not certain. The CDR3 is 13 residues long. Trimming pared 4 bases from V and 2 bases from J, leaving 7 bases between. In germline, CDR1 is MDHEN, CDR2 SYDVKM. The CDR3 DNA reads as TGTGCCAGCAGTTCGCGTAACACAGATACGCAGTATTTT. Amino acid sequence: CASSSRNTDTQYF.

The chain is built from TRBV27 and TRBJ2-5; 7 bases match TRBD1. The CDR3 extends over 14 amino acids. The germline V gene has CDR1 MNHEY and CDR2 SMNVEV (reference sequence). With 1 base clipped from V and 5 bases from J, the junction kept 4 bases outside the gene matches. CDR3 protein: CASSLYRGRETQYF. The DNA for the CDR3 is TGTGCCAGCAGTTTATACAGGGGCAGGGAGACCCAGTACTTC.

This clonotype showed up many times. The gene calls are TRBV12-3 or TRBV12-4 and TRBJ2-3, with 9 bases that match TRBD2. The CDR3 has 19 residues. V gave up 2 bases and J gave up 3 bases; unmatched junction bases: 15. The CDR3 region is CASSLMGGLASGKTDTQYF. Written as DNA, the CDR3 is TGTGCCAGCAGTTTAATGGGTGGTTTGGCTAGCGGGAAGACAGATACGCAGTATTTT.

The V call is TRBV15, the J call TRBJ2-5; perhaps D is TRBD1 or TRBD2 (6 bases each). The CDR3 covers 16 residues. Germline lookup yields CDR1 LNHNV and CDR2 YYDKDF (reference sequence). Trimming stripped 5 bases from V and 3 bases from J, with 19 bases between. CDR3 bases: TGTGCCACCAGCCGAAGCCCCGGGGGCGACGAAGAGACCCAGTACTTC. Translating gives CATSRSPGGDEETQYF.

The table lists this clonotype with many counts. The CDR3 does not close with the conserved phenylalanine or tryptophan, likely indicating a read error. The DNA is left out, because the CDR3 cannot be placed on it with certainty; the CDR3 is given as TCRdb lists it. The gene calls are TRBV7-2 and TRBJ2-3; the table assigns TRBD2, which was not confirmed against the DNA. The CDR3 is 14 amino acids in total, end residues counted. CDR1 SGHTA and CDR2 FQGNSA come from the germline V gene. CDR3 protein: CASSPQRDVGRFEL.

This clonotype was recorded a few times. The gene calls are TRBV28 and TRBJ1-4; D gene unclear. Germline V lookup: CDR1 MDHEN, CDR2 SYDVKM. This CDR3 spans 15 amino acids. V lost 4 bases, J lost 0 bases, and 9 bases lay in between. CDR3 sequence reads: CASSSVTSTNEKLFF. The CDR3 DNA is TGTGCCAGCAGTTCCGTAACTTCAACTAATGAAAAACTGTTTTTT.

CDR3 DNA: TGTGCCAGCAGGAGGGGGGTCACCGGGGAGCTGTTTTTT. This translates into CASRRGVTGELFF. This rearrangement joins TRBV28 to TRBJ2-2; D might be TRBD1 or TRBD2, each matching 6 bases. V was clipped by 6 bases and J by 4 bases, with 9 bases between them. The CDR3 length is 13 residues. Looked up from germline, CDR1 is MDHEN and CDR2 is SYDVKM.

This clonotype has just a few counts. The genes are TRBV4-1 and TRBJ2-7; 7 bases are a match to TRBD2. Germline CDR1 and CDR2: MGHRA and YSYEKL. The CDR3 is 16 amino acids. V trimming: 0 bases; J trimming: 0 bases; junction bases outside the gene matches: 5. CDR3 bases: TGCGCCAGCAGCCAAGATTCGGGAGGTGGCTCCTACGAGCAGTACTTC. Its translation: CASSQDSGGGSYEQYF.

CDR3 amino acids: CASSYGLLALETQYF. The CDR3, as DNA: TGTGCCAGCAGTTACGGCTTACTTGCTTTGGAGACCCAGTACTTC. This chain links TRBV6-2 or TRBV6-3 with TRBJ2-5; D remains unclear. Trimming cost V 2 bases and J 5 bases, with 15 bases left between them. CDR1 and CDR2 from the germline V gene are MNHEY and SVGEGT. The CDR3 loop spans 15 amino acids.

The chain combines TRBV9 with TRBJ2-2; D unclear. The CDR3 consists of 15 residues. CDR1 and CDR2 (germline): SGDLS, YYNGEE. V lost 1 base and J lost 6, with 13 bases in between. CDR3 amino acids: CASSVRLSGAGELFF. The CDR3, as DNA: TGTGCCAGCAGCGTAAGGCTCAGTGGGGCCGGGGAGCTGTTTTTT.

This clonotype has just a few counts. V gene TRBV29-1 combines with J gene TRBJ2-5, with 7 nucleotides matching TRBD1. J lost 5 bases, V lost 6 bases, and 12 bases had no gene match. Germline V lookup: CDR1 SQVTM, CDR2 ANQGSEA. The CDR3 is made up of 14 amino acids. CDR3 in DNA: TGCAGCGTCTCGGACAGGCTCGCTCGGGAGACCCAGTACTTC. It specifies CSVSDRLARETQYF. Full variable domain (rest looked up from reference TRBV29-1 and TRBJ2-5): SAVISQKPSRDICQRGTSLTIQCQVDSQVTMMFWYRQQPGQSLTLIATANQGSEATYESGFVIDKFPISRPNLTFSTLTVSNMSPEDSSIYLCSVSDRLARETQYFGPGTRLLVL.

This clonotype appeared a few times. This sequence joins TRBV9 and TRBJ2-2; D uncertain. The V and J ends lost 7 bases and 2 bases respectively, with 9 bases between them. The CDR3 runs to 13 residues. CDR1 SGDLS and CDR2 YYNGEE come from the germline V gene. CDR3 nucleotides: TGTGCCAGCGCGATACATAACACCGGGGAGCTGTTTTTT. It specifies CASAIHNTGELFF.

This clonotype has at least ten counts. The chain combines TRBV27 with TRBJ1-6; tentatively, D is TRBD1 (5 bases). Germline V lookup: CDR1 MNHEY, CDR2 SMNVEV (reference sequence). Trimming removed 4 bases at V and 7 bases at J, with 5 bases between. The CDR3 has 12 amino acids. The CDR3 loop is CASSWGNSPLHF. The CDR3, as DNA: TGTGCCAGCAGTTGGGGGAATTCACCCCTCCACTTT.

V usage is TRBV7-3 and J usage is TRBJ2-2; no reliable D call. Germline lookup yields CDR1 SGHTA and CDR2 FQGTGA. The CDR3 loop spans 13 amino acids. V dropped 3 bases and J dropped 7 bases, with 9 bases sitting between them. CDR3 nucleotide sequence: TGTGCCAGCAGCTTCGAAGGGAACGGGGAGCTGTTTTTT. Protein: CASSFEGNGELFF.

V usage is TRBV28 and J usage is TRBJ1-2; no reliable D call. The CDR3 has 16 residues. Germline assignment: CDR1 MDHEN and CDR2 SYDVKM. Trimming removed 2 bases at V and 8 bases at J, with 21 bases between. The CDR3 is CASSLAPEGPLRGYTF. In nucleotides, the CDR3 is TGTGCCAGCAGTTTAGCCCCCGAGGGCCCCTTGAGGGGCTACACCTTC.

This sequence joins TRBV20-1 and TRBJ1-4; 10 bases map to TRBD1. CDR3 length: 15 residues. V lost 5 bases, J lost 8 bases, and 11 bases stayed unmatched. CDR1 and CDR2 (germline): DFQATT, SNEGSKA (reference sequence). The chain's CDR3 is CSARAVLGQGEKLFF. The DNA for the CDR3 is TGCAGTGCTCGAGCCGTCTTGGGACAGGGGGAAAAACTGTTTTTT.

This clonotype has ten or more counts. V usage is TRBV20-1 and J usage is TRBJ2-3; D might be TRBD2 (6 bases). The V end lost 0 bases, the J end lost 5 bases, and 12 bases lay between the germline ends. Germline lookup yields CDR1 DFQATT and CDR2 SNEGSKA (reference sequence). The CDR3 has 14 amino acids. In DNA, the CDR3 is TGCAGTGCTAGAGACCCGACTAGTGGAGATACGCAGTATTTT. It is translated as CSARDPTSGDTQYF.

Ten or more counts support this clonotype. The rearrangement joins TRBV7-9 to TRBJ2-1; 10 bases map to TRBD2. The CDR3 is made up of 16 amino acids. The germline CDR1 and CDR2 sequences are SEHNR and FQNEAQ (reference sequence). After removal of 5 bases from V and 6 bases from J, the junction contained 10 bases not matched to a gene. The DNA for the CDR3 is TGTGCCAGCAGCGCCCGGACTAGCGGATCCATCAATGAGCAGTTCTTC. Translated: CASSARTSGSINEQFF.

Here the CDR3 reads CASRETSGVYNEQFF. CDR3 sequence (DNA): TGTGCCAGCAGGGAGACTAGCGGAGTCTACAATGAGCAGTTCTTC. The genes are TRBV25-1 and TRBJ2-1; TRBD2 aligns across 9 bases. This CDR3 contains 15 residues. Germline lookup yields CDR1 MGHDK and CDR2 SYGVNS. Trimming at V came to 6 bases and at J to 3 bases, leaving 6 bases not matched to a gene.

This sequence joins TRBV21-1 and TRBJ2-6; the listed D gene, TRBD1, was not tested against the DNA. TRBV21-1 is tagged as a pseudogene. The CDR3 is 17 amino acids. The CDR3 loop is CASSGTDLGSGANVLTF. In DNA, the CDR3 is TGTGCCAGCAGCGGGACAGACCTTGGGTCTGGGGCCAACGTCCTGACTTTC.

This chain uses TRBV24-1 with TRBJ2-3; D possibly corresponds to TRBD1 (5 bases). The V end lost 0 bases, the J end lost 2 bases, and 11 bases lay between the germline ends. This CDR3 is built from 16 residues. In germline, CDR1 is KGHDR, CDR2 SFDVKD. The CDR3 loop reads CATSDLDRIFTDTQYF. The DNA of the CDR3 is TGTGCCACCAGTGATTTGGACAGAATTTTCACAGATACGCAGTATTTT.

This clonotype was found many times. The J gene is TRBJ2-3, the V gene TRBV30, with a weak D call TRBD2 (5 bases). V was clipped by 2 bases and J by 5 bases, with 11 bases between them. There are 13 residues in the CDR3. Germline CDR1 reads GTSNPN; CDR2 reads SVGIG (reference sequence). This CDR3 is CAWSLRAGDTQYF. As DNA, the CDR3 is TGTGCCTGGAGTCTCCGGGCGGGAGATACGCAGTATTTT.

This clonotype was seen a few times. The gene calls are TRBV7-2 and TRBJ2-7, with 9 bases fitting TRBD1. The trim removed 2 bases at V and 1 base at J, leaving 6 bases unmatched. The CDR3 runs to 16 residues. Germline CDR1 SGHTA, CDR2 FQGNSA. In DNA form, the CDR3 reads TGTGCCAGCAGCTTACAACGGGACAGGGCGTCCTACGAGCAGTACTTC. Its protein product is CASSLQRDRASYEQYF.

This clonotype was seen a handful of times. The chain joins TRBV5-1 to TRBJ2-5; D might be TRBD2 (6 bases). Germline lookup yields CDR1 SGHRS and CDR2 YFSETQ. V lost 5 bases and J 2 bases, leaving 13 bases between the germline ends. The length of the CDR3 is 14 residues. For the CDR3, the DNA is TGCGCCAGCAGATGGACCGGGACTCAAGAGACCCAGTACTTC. Its protein is CASRWTGTQETQYF.

The chain couples TRBV11-1 to TRBJ2-7, with 9 bases fitting TRBD2. This CDR3 has 19 residues. The J segment lost 6 bases and the V segment lost 1 base, leaving 19 bases of the junction unmatched. Germline values: CDR1 SGHAT, CDR2 FQDESV (reference sequence). The chain's CDR3 is CASSLEWGGRAPLFGEQYF. The CDR3 nucleotides are TGTGCCAGCAGCTTAGAGTGGGGCGGGAGGGCCCCATTGTTCGGCGAGCAGTACTTC.

This sequence joins TRBV2 and TRBJ2-4; D gene unclear. Trimming shortened V by 3 bases and J by 6 bases, and 12 bases separated the two germline ends. This CDR3 comprises 14 residues. The germline CDR1 and CDR2 sequences are SNHLY and FYNNEI. CDR3 sequence reads: CASSDRGLGNIQYF. For the CDR3, the DNA is TGTGCCAGCAGTGATAGAGGATTAGGAAACATTCAGTACTTC.

There are a few counts of this clonotype. The J gene is TRBJ2-3, the V gene TRBV27; D call uncertain. The CDR3 is 14 amino acids. V lost 6 bases and J lost 0, with 10 bases in between. Germline lookup yields CDR1 MNHEY and CDR2 SMNVEV (reference sequence). CDR3 in amino acids: CASSQIISTDTQYF. CDR3 bases: TGTGCCAGCAGCCAGATCATTAGCACAGATACGCAGTATTTT.